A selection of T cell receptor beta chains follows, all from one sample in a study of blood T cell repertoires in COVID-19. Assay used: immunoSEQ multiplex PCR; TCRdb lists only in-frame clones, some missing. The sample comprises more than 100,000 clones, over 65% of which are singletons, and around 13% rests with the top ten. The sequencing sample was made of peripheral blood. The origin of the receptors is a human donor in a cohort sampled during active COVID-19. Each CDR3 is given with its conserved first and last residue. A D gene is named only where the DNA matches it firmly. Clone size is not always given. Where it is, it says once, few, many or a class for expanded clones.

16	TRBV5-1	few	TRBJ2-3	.	TGCGCCAGCAGGTCTCCTAGCGCCCAAGTTACAGATACGCAGTATTTT	CASRSPSAQVTDTQYF
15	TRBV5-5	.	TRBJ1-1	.	TGTGCCAGCAGCCCCCTTTTCCTGGAGGGCACTGAAGCTTTCTTT	CASSPLFLEGTEAFF
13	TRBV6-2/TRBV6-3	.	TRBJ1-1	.	TGTGCCAGCAGTCCCGGACAGTACACTGAAGCTTTCTTT	CASSPGQYTEAFF
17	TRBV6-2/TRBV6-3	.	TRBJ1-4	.	TGTGCCAGCAGTGACCTACAGGGATTCTCGGCCCATGAAAAACTGTTTTTT	CASSDLQGFSAHEKLFF
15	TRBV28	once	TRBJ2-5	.	TGTGCCAGCAGTCGATCCGGGACCCGGGGGGAGACCCAGTACTTC	CASSRSGTRGETQYF
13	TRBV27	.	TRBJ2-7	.	TGTGCCAGCAGTTTCCAGGGTCCCTACGAGCAGTACTTC	CASSFQGPYEQYF
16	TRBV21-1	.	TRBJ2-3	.	TGTGCCAGCCGCTACCGGACAACACGCGACACAGATACGCAGTATTTT	CASRYRTTRDTDTQYF
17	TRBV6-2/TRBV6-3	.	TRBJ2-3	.	TGTGCCAGCAGTTACTCGAAACGAGGGTGGAGGGCAGATACGCAGTATTTT	CASSYSKRGWRADTQYF
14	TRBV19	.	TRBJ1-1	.	TGTGCCAGTAGTATACAGGGGTTGAACACTGAAGCTTTCTTT	CASSIQGLNTEAFF
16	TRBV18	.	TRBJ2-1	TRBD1	TGTGCCAGCTCATCCAATATCAGGGGGCTAGGCGATGAGCAGTTCTTC	CASSSNIRGLGDEQFF
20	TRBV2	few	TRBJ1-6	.	TGTGCCAGCAGTGAAGAAGCGGGCTTGTGGACCCCCCCCTATAATTCACCCCTCCACTTT	CASSEEAGLWTPPYNSPLHF
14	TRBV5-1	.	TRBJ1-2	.	TGCGCCAGCAGCTTGGAGTCTGTGGCCTATGGCTACACCTTC	CASSLESVAYGYTF
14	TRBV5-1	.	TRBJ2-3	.	TGCGCCAGCATCCGGGACACTTGGGCAGATACGCAGTATTTT	CASIRDTWADTQYF
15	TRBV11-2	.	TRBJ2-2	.	TGTGCCAGCAGCTTAGGAGGGCTGAACACCGGGGAGCTGTTTTTT	CASSLGGLNTGELFF
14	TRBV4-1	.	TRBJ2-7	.	TGCGCCAGCAGCCAAGGTCCAGGGAATTGGAAGCAGTACTTC	CASSQGPGNWKQYF
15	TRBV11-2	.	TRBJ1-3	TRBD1	TGTGCCAGCAGCCCGGGACAGCACTCTGGAAACACCATATATTTT	CASSPGQHSGNTIYF
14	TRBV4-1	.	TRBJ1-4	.	TGCGCCAGCAGCCTCGGGGGGGGAGGCGAAAAACTGTTTTTT	CASSLGGGGEKLFF
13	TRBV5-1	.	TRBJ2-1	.	TGCGCCAGCAGCTGGAGCCGGGGGAATGAGCAGTTCTTC	CASSWSRGNEQFF
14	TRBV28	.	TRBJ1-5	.	TGTGCCAGCAGTCCCGGGAGGAGCAATCAGCCCCAGCATTTT	CASSPGRSNQPQHF
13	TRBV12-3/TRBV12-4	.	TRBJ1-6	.	TGTGCCAGCAAGACGGGAGGGAATTCACCCCTCCACTTT	CASKTGGNSPLHF
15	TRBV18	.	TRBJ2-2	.	TGTGCCAGCTCACCCCAGGGGCTGAACACCGGGGAGCTGTTTTTT	CASSPQGLNTGELFF
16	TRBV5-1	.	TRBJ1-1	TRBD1	TGCGCCAGCAGCGGCCCCATGACAGGGGGGAACACTGAAGCTTTCTTT	CASSGPMTGGNTEAFF
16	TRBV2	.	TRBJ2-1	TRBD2	TGTGCCAGCAGTGGGCTAGCGGGGGGGCTGCTAAATGAGCAGTTCTTC	CASSGLAGGLLNEQFF
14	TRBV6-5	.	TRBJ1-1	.	TGTGCCAGCTGTAGGGGACAATTGAACACTGAAGCTTTCTTT	CASCRGQLNTEAFF
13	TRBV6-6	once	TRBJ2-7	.	TGTGCCAGCCGGGGGAGTCAACCCTACGAGCAGTACTTC	CASRGSQPYEQYF
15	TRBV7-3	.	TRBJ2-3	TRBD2	TGTGCCAGCAGCCTACTCCTGGGGGGGGTAGATACGCAGTATTTT	CASSLLLGGVDTQYF
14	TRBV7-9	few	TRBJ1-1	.	TGTGCCAGCAGCTTAAGGTCAGGGACTAGTGAAGCTTTCTTT	CASSLRSGTSEAFF
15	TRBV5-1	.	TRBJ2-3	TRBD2	TGCGCCAGCAGCTTGAGTCCGAGCGGGGGTGATACGCAGTATTTT	CASSLSPSGGDTQYF
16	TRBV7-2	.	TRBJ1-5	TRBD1	TGTGCCAGCAGCCCGGACAGGGGAGGACGAGGTCAGCCCCAGCATTTT	CASSPDRGGRGQPQHF
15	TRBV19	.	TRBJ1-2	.	TGTGCCAGTAGTCAGGAGGTGTGGGCATCCTATGGCTACACCTTC	CASSQEVWASYGYTF
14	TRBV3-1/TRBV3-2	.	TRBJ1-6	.	TGTGCCAGCAGCCAAGTGCGAGGTGGTTCACCCCTCCACTTT	CASSQVRGGSPLHF
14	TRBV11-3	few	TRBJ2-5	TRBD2	TGTGCCAGCAGCGACCTCGGGGGGCAAGAGACCCAGTACTTC	CASSDLGGQETQYF
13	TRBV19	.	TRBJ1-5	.	TGTGCCAGTAGTGGAGGGGCAGGTCAGCCCCAGCATTTT	CASSGGAGQPQHF
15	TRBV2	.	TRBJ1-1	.	TGTGCCAGCAGTGCCGGGTCCAGCATGAACACTGAAGCTTTCTTT	CASSAGSSMNTEAFF
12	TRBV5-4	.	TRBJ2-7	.	TGTGCCAGCAGCTTAACACAGGCCGAGCAGTACTTC	CASSLTQAEQYF
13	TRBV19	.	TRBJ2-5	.	TGTGCCAGTAGTATCCTTCGGGGGGAGACCCAGTACTTC	CASSILRGETQYF
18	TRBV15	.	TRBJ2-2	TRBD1	TGTGCCACCAGCAGAGATCGGACAGGGTCGGTTTATTCCGGGGAGCTGTTTTTT	CATSRDRTGSVYSGELFF
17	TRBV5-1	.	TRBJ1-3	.	TGCGCCAGCAGCTTATCCCAGAGGCCCAGCTCTGGAAACACCATATATTTT	CASSLSQRPSSGNTIYF
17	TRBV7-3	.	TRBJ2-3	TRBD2	TGTGCCAGCAGCTTAATTCGGGCAGCGGGGGAGAGAGATACGCAGTATTTT	CASSLIRAAGERDTQYF
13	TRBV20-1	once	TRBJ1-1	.	TGCAGTGCTAGTGTCCCAGCTACAGGGGAAGCTTTCTTT	CSASVPATGEAFF
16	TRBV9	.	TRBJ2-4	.	TGTGCCAGCAGCGTAGATGGGGGCCTAGCCAAAAACATTCAGTACTTC	CASSVDGGLAKNIQYF
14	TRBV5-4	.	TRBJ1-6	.	TGTGCCAGCAGCTTGGCCTCAGGGAATTCACCCCTCCACTTT	CASSLASGNSPLHF
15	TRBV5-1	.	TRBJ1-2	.	TGCGCCAGCAGCCCGGGGGGGTCAACTAACTATGGCTACACCTTC	CASSPGGSTNYGYTF
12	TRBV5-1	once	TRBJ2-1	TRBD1	TGCGCCAGCAGCTCACAGGGGAATGAGCAGTTCTTC	CASSSQGNEQFF
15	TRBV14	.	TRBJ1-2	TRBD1	TGTGCCAGCAGCCACCGACTTACAGGGGGCTATGGCTACACCTTC	CASSHRLTGGYGYTF
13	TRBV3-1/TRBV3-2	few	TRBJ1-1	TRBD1	TGTGCCAGCAGCGACAGGGCGGGCACTGAAGCTTTCTTT	CASSDRAGTEAFF
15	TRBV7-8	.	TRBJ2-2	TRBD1	TGTGCCAGCAGCCGCCGGACAGGGGTGACCGGGGAGCTGTTTTTT	CASSRRTGVTGELFF
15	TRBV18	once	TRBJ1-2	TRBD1	TGTGCCAGCTCACTTGCGGGACAGCCTAACTATGGCTACACCTTC	CASSLAGQPNYGYTF
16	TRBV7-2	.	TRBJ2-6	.	TGTGCCAGCAGCTTTCCGGCAGGGACTGGGGCCAACGTCCTGACTTTC	CASSFPAGTGANVLTF
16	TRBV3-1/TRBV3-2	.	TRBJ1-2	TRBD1	TGTGCCAGCAGACGGACAGGGGCCTCCTCTAACTATGGCTACACCTTC	CASRRTGASSNYGYTF
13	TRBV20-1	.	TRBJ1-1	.	TGCAGTGCTAGTTCCCAGGGTAGCACTGAAGCTTTCTTT	CSASSQGSTEAFF
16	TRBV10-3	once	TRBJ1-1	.	TGTGCCACCACGCTGGGGGGGAGGGGGACGGGAGCTGAAGCTTTCTTT	CATTLGGRGTGAEAFF
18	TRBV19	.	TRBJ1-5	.	TGTGCCAGTACCACTACCGGCGGCAGGGGCGTAAGCAATCAGCCCCAGCATTTT	CASTTTGGRGVSNQPQHF
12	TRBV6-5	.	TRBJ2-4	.	TGTGCCAGCACTCCGACAGAAAACATTCAGTACTTC	CASTPTENIQYF